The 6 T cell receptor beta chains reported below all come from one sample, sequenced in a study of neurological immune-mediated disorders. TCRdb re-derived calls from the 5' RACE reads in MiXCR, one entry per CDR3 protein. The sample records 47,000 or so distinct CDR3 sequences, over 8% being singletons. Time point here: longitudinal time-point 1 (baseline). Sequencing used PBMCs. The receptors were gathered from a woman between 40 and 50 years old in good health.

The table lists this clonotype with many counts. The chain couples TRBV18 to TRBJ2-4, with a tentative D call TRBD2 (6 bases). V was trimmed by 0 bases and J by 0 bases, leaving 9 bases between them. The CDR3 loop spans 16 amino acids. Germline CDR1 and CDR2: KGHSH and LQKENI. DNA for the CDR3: TGTGCCAGCTCACCACCGGGGGGAGTAGCCAAAAACATTCAGTACTTC. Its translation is CASSPPGGVAKNIQYF. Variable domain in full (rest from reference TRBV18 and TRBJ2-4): NAGVMQNPRHLVRRRGQEARLRCSPMKGHSHVYWYRQLPEEGLKFMVYLQKENIIDESGMPKERFSAEFPKEGPSILRIQQVVRGDSAAYFCASSPPGGVAKNIQYFGAGTRLSVL.

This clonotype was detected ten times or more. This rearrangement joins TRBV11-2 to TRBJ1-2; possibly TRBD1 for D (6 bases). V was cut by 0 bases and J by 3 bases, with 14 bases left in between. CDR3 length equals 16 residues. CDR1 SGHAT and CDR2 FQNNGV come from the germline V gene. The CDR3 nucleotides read TGTGCCAGCAGCTTAGATCCCGCCAGGGGATACTATGGCTACACCTTC. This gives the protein CASSLDPARGYYGYTF.

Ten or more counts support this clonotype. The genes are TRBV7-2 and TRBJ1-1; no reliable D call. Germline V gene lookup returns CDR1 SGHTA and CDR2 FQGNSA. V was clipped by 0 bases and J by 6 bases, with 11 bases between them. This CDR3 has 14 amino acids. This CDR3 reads CASSLAVDVAEAFF. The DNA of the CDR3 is TGTGCCAGCAGCTTAGCGGTGGACGTCGCTGAAGCTTTCTTT.

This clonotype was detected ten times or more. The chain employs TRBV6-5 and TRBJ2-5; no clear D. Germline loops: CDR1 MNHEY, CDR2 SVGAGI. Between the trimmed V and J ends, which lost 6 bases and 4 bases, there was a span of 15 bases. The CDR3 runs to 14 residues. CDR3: CASRLAALRETQYF. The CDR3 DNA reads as TGTGCCAGCAGGCTCGCTGCGCTCCGAGAGACCCAGTACTTC.

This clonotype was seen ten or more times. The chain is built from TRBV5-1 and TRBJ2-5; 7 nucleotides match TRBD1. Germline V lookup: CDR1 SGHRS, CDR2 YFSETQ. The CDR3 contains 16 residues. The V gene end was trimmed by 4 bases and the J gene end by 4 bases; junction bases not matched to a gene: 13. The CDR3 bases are TGCGCCAGCAGCCCCCTAAACAGGGGCCGGGGAGAGACCCAGTACTTC. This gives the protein CASSPLNRGRGETQYF.

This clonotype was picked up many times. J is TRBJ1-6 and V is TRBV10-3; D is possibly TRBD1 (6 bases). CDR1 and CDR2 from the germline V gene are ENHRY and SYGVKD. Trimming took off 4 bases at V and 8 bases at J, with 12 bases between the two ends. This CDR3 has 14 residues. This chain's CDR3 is CAISGGQGYSPLHF. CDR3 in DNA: TGTGCCATCAGTGGGGGCCAGGGGTATTCACCCCTCCACTTT.